Below are 7 T cell receptor beta chains sequenced from a single sample in a study of blood T cell repertoires in COVID-19. Clones were sequenced by immunoSEQ multiplex PCR, and TCRdb holds only the in-frame ones, with some missing. The profile shows under 250,000 clones, around 80% of them singletons. The sequenced sample consisted of peripheral blood. These receptors came from a woman in her thirties or forties with acute or convalescent COVID-19.

CDR3 residues: CAWEKGVPGDEQYF. The CDR3 region has the DNA TGTGCCTGGGAAAAGGGAGTGCCCGGGGACGAGCAGTACTTC. V and J are TRBV30 and TRBJ2-7, with D perhaps matching TRBD2 (5 bases). V was pared by 5 bases and J by 5 bases, with 19 bases between. This CDR3 is 14 amino acids long. Germline loops: CDR1 GTSNPN, CDR2 SVGIG (reference sequence). Full variable domain (outside the CDR3, taken from reference TRBV30 and TRBJ2-7): SQTIHQWPATLVQPVGSPLSLECTVEGTSNPNLYWYRQAAGRGLQLLFYSVGIGQISSEVPQNLSASRPQDRQFILSSKKLLLSDSGFYLCAWEKGVPGDEQYFGPGTRLTVT.

This clone came up once. The chain employs TRBV6-5 and TRBJ2-7; D unresolved. V was shortened by 0 bases and J by 4 bases, with 10 bases between the two germline ends. The CDR3 contains 14 residues. Germline loops: CDR1 MNHEY, CDR2 SVGAGI. CDR3 coding DNA: TGTGCCAGCAGTTACTCGAGTCAGGCGTACGAGCAGTACTTC. Translating gives CASSYSSQAYEQYF.

J is TRBJ2-1 and V is TRBV13, with TRBD1 as a possible D gene (7 bases). V dropped 2 bases and J dropped 7 bases, with 18 bases sitting between them. This CDR3 contains 16 residues. CDR1 is PRHDT and CDR2 is FYEKMQ in the germline V gene (reference sequence). CDR3 coding DNA: TGTGCCAGCAGCTTAACAGGGACAGCGGGTCAGAATGAGCAGTTCTTC. Residues: CASSLTGTAGQNEQFF.

The rearrangement links TRBV19 to TRBJ1-4; D remains ambiguous. The CDR3 runs to 14 residues. V was shortened by 5 bases and J by 5 bases, with 12 bases between the two germline ends. The germline V gene has CDR1 LNHDA and CDR2 SQIVND (reference sequence). The CDR3 DNA reads as TGTGCCAGTAGTCGTCGTTTTCAGAATGAAAAACTGTTTTTT. Amino acids: CASSRRFQNEKLFF.

V usage is TRBV19 and J usage is TRBJ2-1; 7 bases fit TRBD1. With V trimmed by 4 bases and J by 15 bases, 12 bases remained unmatched. Germline V gene sequence: CDR1 LNHDA, CDR2 SQIVND (reference sequence). The CDR3 is made up of 13 amino acids. CDR3 region: CASSTGQLVPPFF. Written as DNA, the CDR3 is TGTGCCAGTAGTACGGGACAGTTGGTCCCTCCGTTCTTC. Using reference TRBV19 and TRBJ2-1 for the parts outside the CDR3, the full variable domain is DGGITQSPKYLFRKEGQNVTLSCEQNLNHDAMYWYRQDPGQGLRLIYYSQIVNDFQKGDIAEGYSVSREKKESFPLTVTSAQKNPTAFYLCASSTGQLVPPFFGPGTRLTVL.

The rearrangement joins TRBV7-2 to TRBJ2-7, with 9 nucleotides matching TRBD1. CDR3 length: 14 amino acids. The germline gives CDR1 SGHTA, CDR2 FQGNSA. The ends lost 5 bases at V and 1 base at J; junction bases unmatched: 3. The chain's CDR3 is CASSHGTGSYEQYF. The CDR3 nucleotides are TGTGCCAGCAGCCATGGGACAGGGTCCTACGAGCAGTACTTC. The complete variable domain, with remaining parts taken from reference TRBV7-2 and TRBJ2-7, reads GAGVSQSPSNKVTEKGKDVELRCDPISGHTALYWYRQSLGQGLEFLIYFQGNSAPDKSGLPSDRFSAERTGGSVSTLTIQRTQQEDSAVYLCASSHGTGSYEQYFGPGTRLTVT.

As for this clone: A junction end diverges from the germline sequence, so it may reflect a read error. This chain connects TRBV6-5 to TRBJ1-1; D call uncertain. This CDR3 contains 12 residues. CDR1 MNHEY and CDR2 SVGAGI come from the germline V gene. The CDR3 loop is CATSRRHTEAFF. The DNA for the CDR3 is TGTGCCACCAGTCGGAGACACACTGAAGCTTTCTTT.